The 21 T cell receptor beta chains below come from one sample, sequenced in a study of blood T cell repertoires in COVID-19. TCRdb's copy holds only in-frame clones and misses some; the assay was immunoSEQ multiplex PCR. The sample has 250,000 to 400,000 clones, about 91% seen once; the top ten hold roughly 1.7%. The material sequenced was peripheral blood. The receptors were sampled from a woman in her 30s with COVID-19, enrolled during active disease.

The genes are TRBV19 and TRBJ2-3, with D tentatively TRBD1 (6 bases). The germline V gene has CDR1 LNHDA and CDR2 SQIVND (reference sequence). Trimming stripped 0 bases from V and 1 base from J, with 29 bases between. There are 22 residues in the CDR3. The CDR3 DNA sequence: TGTGCCAGTAGTATAGATCCCCGGAGAAAACCCTCTACAGGGTTAGGCACAGATACGCAGTATTTT. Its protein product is CASSIDPRRKPSTGLGTDTQYF.

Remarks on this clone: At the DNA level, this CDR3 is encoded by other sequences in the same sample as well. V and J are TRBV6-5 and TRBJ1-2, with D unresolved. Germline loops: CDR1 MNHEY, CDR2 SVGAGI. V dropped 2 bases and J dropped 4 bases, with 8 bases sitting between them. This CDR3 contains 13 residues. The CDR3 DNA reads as TGTGCCAGCAGTTACGTCAGATCCTATGGCTACACCTTC. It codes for CASSYVRSYGYTF.

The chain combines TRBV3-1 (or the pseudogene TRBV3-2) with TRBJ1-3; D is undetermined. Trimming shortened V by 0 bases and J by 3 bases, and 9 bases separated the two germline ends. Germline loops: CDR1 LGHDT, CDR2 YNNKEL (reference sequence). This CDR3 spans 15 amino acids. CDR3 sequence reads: CASSQDRYSGNTIYF. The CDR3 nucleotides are TGTGCCAGCAGCCAAGATCGATACAGTGGAAACACCATATATTTT.

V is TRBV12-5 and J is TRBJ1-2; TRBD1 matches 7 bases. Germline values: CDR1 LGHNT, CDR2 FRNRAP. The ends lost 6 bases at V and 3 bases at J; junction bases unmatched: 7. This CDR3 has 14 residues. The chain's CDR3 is CASGPSGTDYGYTF. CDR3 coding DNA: TGTGCTAGTGGACCTTCCGGGACAGACTATGGCTACACCTTC.

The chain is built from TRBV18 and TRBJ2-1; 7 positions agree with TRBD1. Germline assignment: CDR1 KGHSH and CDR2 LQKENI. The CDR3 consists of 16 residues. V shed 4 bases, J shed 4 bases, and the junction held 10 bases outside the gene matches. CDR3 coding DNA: TGTGCCAGCTCACGACTCCCCGGGACAGCTTACAATGAGCAGTTCTTC. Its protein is CASSRLPGTAYNEQFF.

In DNA, the CDR3 is TGTGCCAGCAGCGTAGCGGACAGACGCGGGGGCTACACCTTC. The encoded protein is CASSVADRRGGYTF. This chain joins TRBV9 and TRBJ1-2; D possibly corresponds to TRBD1 (6 bases). Germline loops: CDR1 SGDLS, CDR2 YYNGEE. V lost 0 bases, J lost 8 bases, and 14 bases lay in between. CDR3 length: 14 amino acids.

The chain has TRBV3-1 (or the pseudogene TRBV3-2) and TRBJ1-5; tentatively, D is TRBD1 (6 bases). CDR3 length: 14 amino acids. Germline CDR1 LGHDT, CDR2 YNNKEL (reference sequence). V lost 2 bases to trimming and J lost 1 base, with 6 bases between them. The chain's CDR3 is CASSQRGSNQPQHF. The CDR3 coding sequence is TGTGCCAGCAGCCAAAGGGGGAGCAATCAGCCCCAGCATTTT.

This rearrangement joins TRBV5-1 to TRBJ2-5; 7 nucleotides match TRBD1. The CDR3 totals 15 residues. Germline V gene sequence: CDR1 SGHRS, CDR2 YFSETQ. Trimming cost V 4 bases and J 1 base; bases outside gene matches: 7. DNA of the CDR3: TGCGCCAGCAGCCGGAGACGGGACAGCCAAGAGACCCAGTACTTC. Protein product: CASSRRRDSQETQYF. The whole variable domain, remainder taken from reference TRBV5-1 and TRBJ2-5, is KAGVTQTPRYLIKTRGQQVTLSCSPISGHRSVSWYQQTPGQGLQFLFEYFSETQRNKGNFPGRFSGRQFSNSRSEMNVSTLELGDSALYLCASSRRRDSQETQYFGPGTRLLVL.

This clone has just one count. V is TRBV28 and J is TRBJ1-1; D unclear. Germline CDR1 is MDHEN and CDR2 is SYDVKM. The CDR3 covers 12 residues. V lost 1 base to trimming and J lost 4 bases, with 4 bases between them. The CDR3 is CASSLSRTEAFF. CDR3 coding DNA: TGTGCCAGCAGTTTATCTCGCACTGAAGCTTTCTTT. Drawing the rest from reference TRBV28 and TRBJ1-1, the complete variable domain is DVKVTQSSRYLVKRTGEKVFLECVQDMDHENMFWYRQDPGLGLRLIYFSYDVKMKEKGDIPEGYSVSREKKERFSLILESASTNQTSMYLCASSLSRTEAFFGQGTRLTVV.

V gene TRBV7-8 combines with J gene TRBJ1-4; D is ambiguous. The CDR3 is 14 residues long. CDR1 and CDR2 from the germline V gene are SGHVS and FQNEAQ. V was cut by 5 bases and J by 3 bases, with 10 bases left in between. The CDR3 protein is CASSHRSANEKLFF. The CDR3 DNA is TGTGCCAGCAGCCATCGGTCTGCTAATGAAAAACTGTTTTTT.

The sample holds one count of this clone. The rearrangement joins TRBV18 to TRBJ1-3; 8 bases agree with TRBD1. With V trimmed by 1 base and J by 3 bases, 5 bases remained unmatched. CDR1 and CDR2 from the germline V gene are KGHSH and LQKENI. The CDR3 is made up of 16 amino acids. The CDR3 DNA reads TGTGCCAGCTCACCACGGGCCAGGGGGCTTGGAAACACCATATATTTT. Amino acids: CASSPRARGLGNTIYF.

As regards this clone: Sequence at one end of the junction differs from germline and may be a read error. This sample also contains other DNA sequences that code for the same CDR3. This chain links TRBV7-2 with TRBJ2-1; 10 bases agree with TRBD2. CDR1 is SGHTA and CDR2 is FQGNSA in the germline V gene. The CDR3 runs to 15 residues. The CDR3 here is CASSFSGGRGNEQFF. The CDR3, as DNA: TGTGCCAGCAGCTTTAGCGGGGGGCGTGGGAATGAACAGTTCTTC.

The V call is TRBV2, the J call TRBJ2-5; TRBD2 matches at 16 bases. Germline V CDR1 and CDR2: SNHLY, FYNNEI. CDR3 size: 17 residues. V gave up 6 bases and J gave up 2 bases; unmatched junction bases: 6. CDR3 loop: CASSKGLAGGLQETQYF. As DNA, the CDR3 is TGTGCCAGCAGCAAGGGACTAGCGGGGGGGTTACAAGAGACCCAGTACTTC.

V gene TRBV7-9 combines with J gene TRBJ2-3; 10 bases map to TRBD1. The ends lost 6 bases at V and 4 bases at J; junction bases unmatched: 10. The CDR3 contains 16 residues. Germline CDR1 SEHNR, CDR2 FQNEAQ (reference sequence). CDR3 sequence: CASSFPGQGEADTQYF. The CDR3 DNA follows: TGTGCCAGCAGTTTCCCCGGACAGGGGGAAGCAGATACGCAGTATTTT.

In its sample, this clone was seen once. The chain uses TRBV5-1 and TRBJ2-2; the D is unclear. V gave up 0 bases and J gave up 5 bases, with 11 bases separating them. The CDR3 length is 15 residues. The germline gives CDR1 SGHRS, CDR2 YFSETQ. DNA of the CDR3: TGCGCCAGCAGCTTGGGGCAGATATTAACCGGGGAGCTGTTTTTT. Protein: CASSLGQILTGELFF.

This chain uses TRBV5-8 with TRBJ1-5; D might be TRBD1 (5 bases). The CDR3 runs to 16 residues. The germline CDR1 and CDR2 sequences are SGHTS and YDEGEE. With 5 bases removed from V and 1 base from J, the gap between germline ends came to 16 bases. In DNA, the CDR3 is TGTGCCAGCAGTCGAGCAGGGTACGGAAGCAATCAGCCCCAGCATTTT. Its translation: CASSRAGYGSNQPQHF.

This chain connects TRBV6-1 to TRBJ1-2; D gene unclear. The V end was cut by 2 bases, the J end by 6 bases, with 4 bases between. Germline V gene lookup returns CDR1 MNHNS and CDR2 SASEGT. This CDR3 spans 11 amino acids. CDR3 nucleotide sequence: TGTGCCAGCAGTGAACCAGATGGCTACACCTTC. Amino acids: CASSEPDGYTF.

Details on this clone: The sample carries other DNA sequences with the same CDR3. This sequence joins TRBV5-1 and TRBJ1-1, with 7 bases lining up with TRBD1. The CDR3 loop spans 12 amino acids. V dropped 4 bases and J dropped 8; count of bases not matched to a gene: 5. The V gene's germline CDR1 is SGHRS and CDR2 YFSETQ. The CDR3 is CASSPETGEAFF. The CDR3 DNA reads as TGCGCCAGCAGCCCGGAGACAGGGGAAGCTTTCTTT. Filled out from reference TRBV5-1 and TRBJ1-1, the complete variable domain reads KAGVTQTPRYLIKTRGQQVTLSCSPISGHRSVSWYQQTPGQGLQFLFEYFSETQRNKGNFPGRFSGRQFSNSRSEMNVSTLELGDSALYLCASSPETGEAFFGQGTRLTVV.

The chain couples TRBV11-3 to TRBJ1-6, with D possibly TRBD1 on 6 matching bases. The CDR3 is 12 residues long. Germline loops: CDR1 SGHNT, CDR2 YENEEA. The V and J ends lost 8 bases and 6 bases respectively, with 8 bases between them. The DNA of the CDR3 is TGTGCCAGCGGGGGCGTTAATTCACCCCTCCACTTT. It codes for CASGGVNSPLHF.

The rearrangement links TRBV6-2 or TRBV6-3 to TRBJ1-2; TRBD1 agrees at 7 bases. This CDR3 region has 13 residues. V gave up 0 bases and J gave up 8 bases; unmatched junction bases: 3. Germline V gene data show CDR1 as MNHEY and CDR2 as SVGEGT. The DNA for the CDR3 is TGTGCCAGCAGTTACTCCTCGGACAGGGGCTACACCTTC. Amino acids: CASSYSSDRGYTF.

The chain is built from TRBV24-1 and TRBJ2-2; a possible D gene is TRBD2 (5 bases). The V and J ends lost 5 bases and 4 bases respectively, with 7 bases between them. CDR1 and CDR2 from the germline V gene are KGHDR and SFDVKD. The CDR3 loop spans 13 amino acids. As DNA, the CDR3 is TGTGCCACCAGTGCGGGGAGCACCGGGGAGCTGTTTTTT. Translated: CATSAGSTGELFF.